This passage covers 18 T cell receptor beta chains from one sample sequenced in a study of neurological immune-mediated disorders. TCRdb ran MiXCR on the 5' RACE reads and lists one entry per CDR3 protein. This sample yields 53,000 or so distinct CDR3 sequences, of which roughly 13% are seen a single time; about 11% belongs to the top ten. The sequenced material came from PBMCs. These receptors originate from a woman aged 60-75 years with HTLV-1-associated myelopathy (HAM/TSP).

This clonotype was seen at least ten times. This chain links TRBV5-1 with TRBJ2-3, with 12 bases lining up with TRBD2. CDR1 and CDR2 from the germline V gene are SGHRS and YFSETQ. V gave up 2 bases and J gave up 0 bases; unmatched junction bases: 4. CDR3 size: 17 residues. The CDR3 DNA reads TGCGCCAGCAGCTTACCTCTAGCGGGAGGGAGCACAGATACGCAGTATTTT. This sequence encodes CASSLPLAGGSTDTQYF.

In its sample, this clonotype was seen a few times. The V call is TRBV6-6, the J call TRBJ2-2, with D possibly TRBD1 on 6 matching bases. V gave up 6 bases and J gave up 0 bases, with 11 bases separating them. From germline, CDR1 is MNHNY and CDR2 SVGAGI (reference sequence). This CDR3 spans 15 amino acids. The CDR3 bases are TGTGCCAGCAGACTCGGACAGCCGAACACCGGGGAGCTGTTTTTT. Its translation: CASRLGQPNTGELFF.

This clonotype was observed at least ten times. V usage is TRBV4-2 and J usage is TRBJ2-1; D might be TRBD2 (6 bases). The CDR3 is 21 residues long. Germline CDR1 and CDR2: LGHNA and YNFKEQ. The V gene lost 3 bases and the J gene lost 1 base, with 28 bases spanning the gap. The CDR3 here is CASSQAGGNRDSGRSYNEQFF. CDR3 coding DNA: TGTGCCAGCAGCCAGGCAGGTGGGAACCGGGACTCGGGCAGGTCCTACAATGAGCAGTTCTTC.

This clonotype was seen repeatedly, ten times or more. This sequence joins TRBV6-6 and TRBJ2-3; 14 bases map to TRBD2. Trimming took 6 bases from V and 4 from J; bases not matched to a gene: 9. The CDR3 loop spans 17 amino acids. Per germline, CDR1 MNHNY and CDR2 SVGAGI (reference sequence). The CDR3 sequence: CASSPGLAGGNSDTQYF. The CDR3 DNA is TGTGCCAGCAGCCCTGGACTAGCGGGAGGCAACTCAGATACGCAGTATTTT.

The chain has TRBV6-6 and TRBJ2-3; the match to TRBD1 covers 7 bases. The CDR3 runs to 19 residues. The V segment lost 6 bases and the J segment 0 bases; nucleotides outside the gene matches: 18. Germline CDR1 MNHNY, CDR2 SVGAGI (reference sequence). The CDR3, as DNA: TGTGCCAGCAGATCCCCCTCAGGGGGAGACGGATATAGCACAGATACGCAGTATTTT. Translating gives CASRSPSGGDGYSTDTQYF.

This clonotype was seen repeatedly, ten times or more. The CDR3 loop reads CASSLRVSEGEQFF. For the CDR3, the DNA is TGTGCCAGCAGTTTGAGGGTTTCGGAAGGTGAGCAGTTCTTC. The chain combines TRBV12-3 or TRBV12-4 with TRBJ2-1; tentative D call: TRBD2 (5 bases). There are 14 residues in the CDR3. V lost 3 bases to trimming and J lost 9 bases, with 15 bases between them.

At least ten counts were recorded for this clonotype. V usage is TRBV20-1 and J usage is TRBJ2-3, with 9 bases that match TRBD2. Germline-derived CDR1 and CDR2 are DFQATT and SNEGSKA (reference sequence). The CDR3 extends over 15 amino acids. V lost 0 bases and J lost 3; bases outside the gene matches: 4. The CDR3: CSARDSSGRTDTQYF. The CDR3 DNA is TGCAGTGCTAGAGATAGTAGCGGGAGAACAGATACGCAGTATTTT.

This clonotype was picked up many times. V and J are TRBV3-1 and TRBJ2-6; D is undetermined. V was pared by 2 bases and J by 1 base, with 0 bases between. CDR1 is LGHDT, CDR2 YNNKEL, per germline (reference sequence). This CDR3 has 13 amino acids. CDR3 in DNA: TGTGCCAGCAGCCAATCTGGGGCCAACGTCCTGACTTTC. It specifies CASSQSGANVLTF.

This clonotype was picked up many times. This chain uses TRBV5-1 with TRBJ1-1, with a possible D match to TRBD1 (6 bases). Between the trimmed V and J ends, which lost 3 bases and 5 bases, there was a span of 17 bases. The CDR3 extends over 15 amino acids. The germline CDR1 and CDR2 sequences are SGHRS and YFSETQ. CDR3 amino acids: CASSSTGSGETEAFF. DNA of the CDR3: TGCGCCAGCAGCTCAACAGGGTCGGGGGAGACTGAAGCTTTCTTT.

The sample holds many counts of this clonotype. The chain recombines TRBV5-1 with TRBJ2-1; TRBD2 might be the D (6 bases). Trimming took 2 bases from V and 4 from J, leaving 13 bases between them. Germline assignment: CDR1 SGHRS and CDR2 YFSETQ. CDR3 size: 15 residues. The CDR3 loop is CASSLTGLTYNEQFF. The CDR3 DNA reads as TGCGCCAGCAGCTTAACGGGACTCACGTACAATGAGCAGTTCTTC.

This clonotype came up a few times. The chain carries TRBV5-1 and TRBJ2-7; 7 nucleotides match TRBD1. V lost 5 bases, J lost 1 base, and 6 bases stayed unmatched. This CDR3 comprises 14 residues. The V gene's germline CDR1 is SGHRS and CDR2 YFSETQ. The DNA of the CDR3 is TGCGCCAGCAGGAATACAGGGGAGTCCTACGAGCAGTACTTC. This gives the protein CASRNTGESYEQYF. Using reference TRBV5-1 and TRBJ2-7 for the parts outside the CDR3, the full variable domain is KAGVTQTPRYLIKTRGQQVTLSCSPISGHRSVSWYQQTPGQGLQFLFEYFSETQRNKGNFPGRFSGRQFSNSRSEMNVSTLELGDSALYLCASRNTGESYEQYFGPGTRLTVT.

Ten or more counts support this clonotype. The genes are TRBV7-9 and TRBJ2-7; 9 bases match TRBD1. Looked up from germline, CDR1 is SEHNR and CDR2 is FQNEAQ (reference sequence). V trimming: 6 bases; J trimming: 2 bases; junction bases outside the gene matches: 11. The CDR3 covers 16 residues. The CDR3 coding sequence is TGTGCCAGCAGATCAATCGGACAGGGGATACCCTACGAGCAGTACTTC. Residues: CASRSIGQGIPYEQYF.

This clonotype was recorded many times. The chain combines TRBV18 with TRBJ2-5; D is uncertain. This CDR3 has 13 residues. Germline lookup yields CDR1 KGHSH and CDR2 LQKENI. The V end lost 5 bases, the J end lost 5 bases, and 12 bases lay between the germline ends. For the CDR3, the DNA is TGTGCCAGCTCATCCCCGCTATGGGAGACCCAGTACTTC. Translation: CASSSPLWETQYF.

The CDR3 loop reads CAISTPGQGTSEAFF. CDR3 DNA: TGTGCCATCAGTACCCCGGGACAGGGGACCTCTGAAGCTTTCTTT. The V gene is TRBV10-3, the J gene TRBJ1-1; TRBD1 agrees at 10 bases. The CDR3 runs 15 residues. Looked up from germline, CDR1 is ENHRY and CDR2 is SYGVKD. The junction had 9 bases not matched to a gene; V was cut back by 5 bases and J by 6 bases.

The rearrangement joins TRBV7-8 to TRBJ1-2, with a possible D match to TRBD1 (5 bases). This CDR3 has 15 residues. The germline V gene has CDR1 SGHVS and CDR2 FQNEAQ. V gave up 0 bases and J gave up 4 bases, with 12 bases separating them. The CDR3 protein is CASSLASRGTYGYTF. The CDR3, as DNA: TGTGCCAGCAGCTTAGCGTCCCGGGGGACCTATGGCTACACCTTC.

This clonotype showed up many times. This chain connects TRBV12-3 or TRBV12-4 to TRBJ2-2, with a weak D call TRBD2 (6 bases). The CDR3 is 14 amino acids. Trimming stripped 5 bases from V and 0 bases from J, with 7 bases between. CDR3 region: CASSAGPNTGELFF. The CDR3 nucleotides are TGTGCCAGCAGTGCGGGACCGAACACCGGGGAGCTGTTTTTT.

This clonotype has a count of ten or more. The chain joins TRBV6-1 to TRBJ1-5; 7 bases align to TRBD1. The J segment lost 2 bases and the V segment lost 1 base, leaving 14 bases of the junction unmatched. The CDR3 sequence is 19 residues long. Germline CDR1 reads MNHNS; CDR2 reads SASEGT. CDR3 protein: CASSEVGTGARRGNQPQHF. CDR3 in DNA: TGTGCCAGCAGTGAAGTAGGAACAGGGGCCCGTAGGGGCAATCAGCCCCAGCATTTT.

This clonotype has at least ten counts. The chain uses TRBV12-3 or TRBV12-4 and TRBJ2-7; tentatively, D is TRBD2 (6 bases). V lost 3 bases and J 1 base, leaving 10 bases between the germline ends. The CDR3 is made up of 14 amino acids. CDR3 bases: TGTGCCAGCAGTTTCTCCGGGGGTTCCTACGAGCAGTACTTC. This encodes CASSFSGGSYEQYF.